Given below is one T cell receptor beta chain in context. Its antigen is unknown. The record originates from a study of T-cell memory formation after mild COVID-19. Regarding the study as a whole: Unconfirmed was the SARS-CoV-2 specificity of second-wave clones that peaked on day 37.

The V end was cut by 9 bases, the J end by 3 bases, with 13 bases between. CDR3 length: 13 amino acids. Germline V gene lookup returns CDR1 LNHDA and CDR2 SQIVND (reference sequence). TCRdb processed the 5' RACE reads anew with MiXCR; each CDR3 protein has one entry. Of about 500,000 distinct CDR3 sequences listed, 20% are singletons. This clonotype originated in an adult woman who had mild COVID-19 (a few samples of this study predate the infection). Cell type and time point are not known. The genes are TRBV19 and TRBJ2-3; a possible D gene is TRBD2 (5 bases). Sequencing used PBMCs or a T cell subset sorted from them (not recorded which). In DNA form, the CDR3 reads TGTGCCAGCAAGGAGGCCCTTACAGATACGCAGTATTTT. Translating it yields CASKEALTDTQYF.